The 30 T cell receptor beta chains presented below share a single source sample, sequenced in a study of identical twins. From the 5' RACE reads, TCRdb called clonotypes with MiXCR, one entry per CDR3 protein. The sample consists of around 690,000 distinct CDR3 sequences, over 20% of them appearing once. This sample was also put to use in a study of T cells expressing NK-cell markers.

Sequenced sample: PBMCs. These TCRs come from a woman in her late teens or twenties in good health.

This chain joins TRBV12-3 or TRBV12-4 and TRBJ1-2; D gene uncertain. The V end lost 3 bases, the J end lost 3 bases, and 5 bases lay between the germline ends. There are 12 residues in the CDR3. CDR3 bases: TGTGCCAGCAGTTTCCCAGACTATGGCTACACCTTC. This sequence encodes CASSFPDYGYTF.

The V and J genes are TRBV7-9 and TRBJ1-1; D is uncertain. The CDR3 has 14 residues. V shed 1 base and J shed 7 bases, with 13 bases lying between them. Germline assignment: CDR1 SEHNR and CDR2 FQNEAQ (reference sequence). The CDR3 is CASSLGDSRFEAFF. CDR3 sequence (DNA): TGTGCCAGCAGCTTAGGCGACTCGAGATTTGAAGCTTTCTTT.

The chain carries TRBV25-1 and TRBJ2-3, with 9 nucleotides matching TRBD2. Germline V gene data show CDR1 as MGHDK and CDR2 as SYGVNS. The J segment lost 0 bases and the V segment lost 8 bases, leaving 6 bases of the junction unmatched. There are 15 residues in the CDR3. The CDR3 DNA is TGTGCCAGCGAACTAGCGGGTTCTAGCACAGATACGCAGTATTTT. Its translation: CASELAGSSTDTQYF.

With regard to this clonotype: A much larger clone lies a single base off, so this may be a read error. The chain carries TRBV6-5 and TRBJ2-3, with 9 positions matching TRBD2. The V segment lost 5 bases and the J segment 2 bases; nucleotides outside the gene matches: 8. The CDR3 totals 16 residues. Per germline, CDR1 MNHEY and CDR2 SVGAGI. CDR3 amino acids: CASSHPSGIYTDTQYF. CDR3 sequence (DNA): TGTGCCAGCAGTCACCCTAGCGGGATATACACAGATACGCAGTATTTT.

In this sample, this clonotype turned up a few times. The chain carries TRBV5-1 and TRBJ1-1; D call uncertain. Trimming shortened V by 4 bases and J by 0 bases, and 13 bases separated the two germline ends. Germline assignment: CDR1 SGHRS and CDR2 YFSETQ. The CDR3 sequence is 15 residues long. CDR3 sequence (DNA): TGCGCCAGCAGCCTGGATGGCACTATGAACACTGAAGCTTTCTTT. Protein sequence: CASSLDGTMNTEAFF. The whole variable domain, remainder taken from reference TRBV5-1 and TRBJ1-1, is KAGVTQTPRYLIKTRGQQVTLSCSPISGHRSVSWYQQTPGQGLQFLFEYFSETQRNKGNFPGRFSGRQFSNSRSEMNVSTLELGDSALYLCASSLDGTMNTEAFFGQGTRLTVV.

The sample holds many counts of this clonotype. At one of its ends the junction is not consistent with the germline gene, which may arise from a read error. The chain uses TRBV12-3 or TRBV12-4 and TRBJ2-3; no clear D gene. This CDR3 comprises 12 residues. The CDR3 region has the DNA TGCGCCAGCAGCTTGATCCCAGATACGCAGTATTTT. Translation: CASSLIPDTQYF.

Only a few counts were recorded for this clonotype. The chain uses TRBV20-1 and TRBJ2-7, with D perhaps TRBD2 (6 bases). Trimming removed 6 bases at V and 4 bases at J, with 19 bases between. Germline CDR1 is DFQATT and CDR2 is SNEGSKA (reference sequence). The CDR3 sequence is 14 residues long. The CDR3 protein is CSARPHGRGYEQYF. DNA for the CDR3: TGCAGTGCCCGACCCCACGGGAGAGGATACGAGCAGTACTTC.

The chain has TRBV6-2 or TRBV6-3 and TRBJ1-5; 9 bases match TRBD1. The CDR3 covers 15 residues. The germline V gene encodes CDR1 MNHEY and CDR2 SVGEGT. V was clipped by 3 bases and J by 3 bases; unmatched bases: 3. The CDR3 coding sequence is TGTGCCAGCAGTTATGGGGACAGGGACAATCAGCCCCAGCATTTT. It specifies CASSYGDRDNQPQHF.

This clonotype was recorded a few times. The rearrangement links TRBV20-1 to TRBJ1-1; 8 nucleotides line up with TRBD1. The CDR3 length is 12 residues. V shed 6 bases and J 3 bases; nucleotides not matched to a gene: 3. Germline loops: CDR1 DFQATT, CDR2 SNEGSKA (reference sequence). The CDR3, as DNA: TGCAGTGCGACAGGGGACTACACTGAAGCTTTCTTT. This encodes CSATGDYTEAFF.

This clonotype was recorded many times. CDR3 bases: TGCAGTGCTATCCCTCGAACTAGCGGGAGCACAGATACGCAGTATTTT. It specifies CSAIPRTSGSTDTQYF. The J gene is TRBJ2-3, the V gene TRBV20-1, with 9 bases aligning to TRBD2. The CDR3 is made up of 16 amino acids. Germline trimming cut 4 bases from V and 0 bases from J; bases unmatched to any gene: 8. Germline CDR1 DFQATT, CDR2 SNEGSKA (reference sequence).

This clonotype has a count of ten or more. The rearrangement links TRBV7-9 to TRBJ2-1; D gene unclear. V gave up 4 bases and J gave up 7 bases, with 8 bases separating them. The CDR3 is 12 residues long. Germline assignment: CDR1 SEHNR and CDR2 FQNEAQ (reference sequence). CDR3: CASSSLPNEQFF. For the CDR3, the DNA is TGTGCCAGCAGCTCCCTACCGAATGAGCAGTTCTTC.

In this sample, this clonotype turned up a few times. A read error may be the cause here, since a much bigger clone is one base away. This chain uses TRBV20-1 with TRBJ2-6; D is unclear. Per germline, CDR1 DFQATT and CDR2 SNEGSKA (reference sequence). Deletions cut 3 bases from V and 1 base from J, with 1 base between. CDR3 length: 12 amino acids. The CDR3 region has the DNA TGCAGTGCTAGGTCTGGGGCCAACGTCCTGACTTTC. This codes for CSARSGANVLTF.

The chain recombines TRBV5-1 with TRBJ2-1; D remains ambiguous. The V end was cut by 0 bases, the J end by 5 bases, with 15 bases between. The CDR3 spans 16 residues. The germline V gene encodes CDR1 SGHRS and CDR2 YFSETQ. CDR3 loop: CASSLVPGSPNNEQFF. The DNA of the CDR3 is TGCGCCAGCAGCTTGGTTCCCGGTTCCCCCAACAATGAGCAGTTCTTC.

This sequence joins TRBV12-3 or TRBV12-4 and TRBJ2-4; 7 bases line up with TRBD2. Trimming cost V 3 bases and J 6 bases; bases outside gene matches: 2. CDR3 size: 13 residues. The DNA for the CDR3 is TGTGCCAGCAGTTTGCGGGGGTTAAACATTCAGTACTTC. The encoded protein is CASSLRGLNIQYF.

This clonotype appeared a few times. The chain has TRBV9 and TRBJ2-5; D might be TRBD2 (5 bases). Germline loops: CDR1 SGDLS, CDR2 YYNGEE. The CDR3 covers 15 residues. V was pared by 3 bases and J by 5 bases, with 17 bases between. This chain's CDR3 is CASSARGGSGETQYF. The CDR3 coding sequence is TGTGCCAGCAGCGCGCGCGGAGGAAGTGGGGAGACCCAGTACTTC.

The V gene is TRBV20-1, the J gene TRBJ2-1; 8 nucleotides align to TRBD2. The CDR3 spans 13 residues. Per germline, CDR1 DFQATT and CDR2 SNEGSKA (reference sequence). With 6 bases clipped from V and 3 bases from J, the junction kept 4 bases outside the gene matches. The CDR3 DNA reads TGCAGTGCCAAGCGGGAGAACTACAATGAGCAGTTCTTC. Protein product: CSAKRENYNEQFF.

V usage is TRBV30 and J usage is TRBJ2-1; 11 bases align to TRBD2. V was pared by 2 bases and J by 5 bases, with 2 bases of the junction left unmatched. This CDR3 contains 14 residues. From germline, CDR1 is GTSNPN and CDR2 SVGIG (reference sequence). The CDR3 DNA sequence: TGTGCCTGGAGTAGGGGACTAGCGGACAATGAGCAGTTCTTC. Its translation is CAWSRGLADNEQFF.

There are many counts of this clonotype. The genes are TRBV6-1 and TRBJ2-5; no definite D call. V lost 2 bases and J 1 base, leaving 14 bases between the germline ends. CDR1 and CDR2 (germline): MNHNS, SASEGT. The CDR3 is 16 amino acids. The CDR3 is CASSEWSSSPQETQYF. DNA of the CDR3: TGTGCCAGCAGTGAATGGAGTAGCTCGCCCCAAGAGACCCAGTACTTC.

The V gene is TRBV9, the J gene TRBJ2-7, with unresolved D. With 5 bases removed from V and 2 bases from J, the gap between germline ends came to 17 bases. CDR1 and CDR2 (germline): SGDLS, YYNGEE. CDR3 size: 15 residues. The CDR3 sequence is CASSRSVVGTYEQYF. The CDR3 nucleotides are TGTGCCAGCAGTCGCTCCGTGGTGGGAACCTACGAGCAGTACTTC.

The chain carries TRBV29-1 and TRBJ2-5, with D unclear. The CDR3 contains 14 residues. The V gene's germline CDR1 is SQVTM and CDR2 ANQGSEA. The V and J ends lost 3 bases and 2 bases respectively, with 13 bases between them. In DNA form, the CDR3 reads TGCAGCGTTGAGCGAGACCTCGTTCAAGAGACCCAGTACTTC. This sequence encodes CSVERDLVQETQYF.

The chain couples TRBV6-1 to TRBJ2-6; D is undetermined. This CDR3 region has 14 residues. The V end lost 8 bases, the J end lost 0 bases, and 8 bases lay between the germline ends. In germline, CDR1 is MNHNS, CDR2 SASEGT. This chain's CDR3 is CASLSLSGANVLTF. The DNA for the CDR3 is TGTGCCAGCTTATCCCTCTCTGGGGCCAACGTCCTGACTTTC.

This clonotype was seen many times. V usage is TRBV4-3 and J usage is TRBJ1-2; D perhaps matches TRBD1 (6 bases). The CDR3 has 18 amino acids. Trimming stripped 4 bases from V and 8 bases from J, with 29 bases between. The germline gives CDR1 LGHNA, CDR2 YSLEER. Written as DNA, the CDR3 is TGCGCCAGCAGCCCCAGGCGGGGGCCCTCACTGGCTCGGGGAGGCTACACCTTC. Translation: CASSPRRGPSLARGGYTF.

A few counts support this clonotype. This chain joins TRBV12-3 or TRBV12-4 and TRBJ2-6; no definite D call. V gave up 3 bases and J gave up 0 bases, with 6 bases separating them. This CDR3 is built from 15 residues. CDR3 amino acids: CASSFADSGANVLTF. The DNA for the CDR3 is TGTGCCAGCAGTTTCGCTGACTCTGGGGCCAACGTCCTGACTTTC.

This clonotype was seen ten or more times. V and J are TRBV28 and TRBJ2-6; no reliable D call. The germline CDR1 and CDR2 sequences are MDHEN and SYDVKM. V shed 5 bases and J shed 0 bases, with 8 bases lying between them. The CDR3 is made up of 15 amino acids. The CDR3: CASSPRPSGANVLTF. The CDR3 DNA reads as TGTGCCAGCAGTCCCCGACCCTCTGGGGCCAACGTCCTGACTTTC.

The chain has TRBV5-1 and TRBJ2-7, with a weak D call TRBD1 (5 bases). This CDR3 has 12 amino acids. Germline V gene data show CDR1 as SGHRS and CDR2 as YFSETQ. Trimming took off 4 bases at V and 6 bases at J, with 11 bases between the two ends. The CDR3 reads CASSPDRREQYF. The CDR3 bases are TGCGCCAGCAGCCCTGACAGACGCGAGCAGTACTTC.

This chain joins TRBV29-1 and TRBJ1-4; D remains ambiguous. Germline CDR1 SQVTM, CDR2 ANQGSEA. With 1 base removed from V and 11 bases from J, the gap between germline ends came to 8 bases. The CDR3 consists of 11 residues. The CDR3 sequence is CSVEGYGKLFF. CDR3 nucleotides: TGCAGCGTTGAAGGCTACGGGAAACTGTTTTTT.

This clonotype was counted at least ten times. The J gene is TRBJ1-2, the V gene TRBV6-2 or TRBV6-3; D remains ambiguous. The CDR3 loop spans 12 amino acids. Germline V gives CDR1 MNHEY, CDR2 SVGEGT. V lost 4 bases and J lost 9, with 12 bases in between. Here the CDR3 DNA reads TGTGCCAGCAGTTCATCCTGGGTGAGCTACACCTTC. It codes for CASSSSWVSYTF.

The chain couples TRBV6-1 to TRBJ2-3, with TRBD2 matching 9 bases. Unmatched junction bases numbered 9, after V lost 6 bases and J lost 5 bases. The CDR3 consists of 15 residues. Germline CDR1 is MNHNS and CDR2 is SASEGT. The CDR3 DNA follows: TGTGCCAGCAGCCCTAGGGAAGCGGGAGGAGATACGCAGTATTTT. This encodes CASSPREAGGDTQYF.

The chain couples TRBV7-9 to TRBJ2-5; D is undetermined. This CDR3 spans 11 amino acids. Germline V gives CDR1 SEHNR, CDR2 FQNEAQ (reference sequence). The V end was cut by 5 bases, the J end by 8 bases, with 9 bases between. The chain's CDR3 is CASSDGPTQYF. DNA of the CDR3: TGTGCCAGCAGCGACGGGCCAACCCAGTACTTC.

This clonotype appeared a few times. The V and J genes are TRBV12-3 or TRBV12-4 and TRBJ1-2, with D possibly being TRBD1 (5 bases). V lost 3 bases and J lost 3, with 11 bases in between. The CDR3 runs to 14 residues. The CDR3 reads CASSLSGSDYGYTF. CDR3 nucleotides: TGTGCCAGCAGTTTGTCAGGGTCAGACTATGGCTACACCTTC.